Listed here are 15 T cell receptor beta chains from one sample, sequenced in a study of T cell responses to AZD1222 COVID-19 vaccine. Assay used: immunoSEQ multiplex PCR; TCRdb lists only in-frame clones, some missing. Of some 190,000 clones in the sample, 91% were seen once. Sample: peripheral blood, taken 28 days after the second AZD1222 dose. These receptors all stem from an adult who received the AZD1222 COVID-19 vaccine.

The chain uses TRBV7-9 and TRBJ1-4; 8 positions match TRBD1. Germline V gene sequence: CDR1 SEHNR, CDR2 FQNEAQ (reference sequence). Trimming cost V 5 bases and J 5 bases; bases outside gene matches: 7. The CDR3 loop spans 15 amino acids. CDR3 coding DNA: TGTGCCAGCAGCCGGCAACAGGGGGGAAATGAAAAACTGTTTTTT. Its translation is CASSRQQGGNEKLFF.

The rearrangement links TRBV30 to TRBJ2-1, with TRBD1 matching 9 bases. This CDR3 spans 15 amino acids. J gave up 7 bases and V 1 base, and 8 bases lay outside the gene matches. Germline V gene data show CDR1 as GTSNPN and CDR2 as SVGIG (reference sequence). CDR3 amino acids: CAWSGGGQGQNEQFF. The CDR3 region has the DNA TGTGCCTGGAGTGGGGGGGGACAGGGTCAGAATGAGCAGTTCTTC. The full variable domain, in which reference TRBV30 and TRBJ2-1 provide the parts outside the CDR3, is SQTIHQWPATLVQPVGSPLSLECTVEGTSNPNLYWYRQAAGRGLQLLFYSVGIGQISSEVPQNLSASRPQDRQFILSSKKLLLSDSGFYLCAWSGGGQGQNEQFFGPGTRLTVL.

The CDR3 nucleotides read TGTGCCAGCAGCTTAGTCCGGGGGTCGCTTACCTACGAGCAGTACTTC. Amino acids: CASSLVRGSLTYEQYF. This chain uses TRBV7-2 with TRBJ2-7, with D possibly TRBD2 on 6 matching bases. V was pared by 1 base and J by 2 bases, with 15 bases between. The germline V gene has CDR1 SGHTA and CDR2 FQGNSA. There are 16 residues in the CDR3.

The chain employs TRBV7-8 and TRBJ1-5; 8 bases line up with TRBD1. The CDR3 contains 16 residues. Germline V CDR1 and CDR2: SGHVS, FQNEAQ. V shed 5 bases, J shed 1 base, and the junction held 7 bases outside the gene matches. CDR3 coding DNA: TGTGCCAGCAGCCGTCAGGGGGCCGTAAGCAATCAGCCCCAGCATTTT. It specifies CASSRQGAVSNQPQHF.

This clone was picked up one time. The chain recombines TRBV3-1 (or the pseudogene TRBV3-2) with TRBJ1-2; unclear D gene. V was pared by 4 bases and J by 3 bases, with 15 bases between. Germline loops: CDR1 LGHDT, CDR2 YNNKEL (reference sequence). CDR3 length: 15 amino acids. The CDR3, as DNA: TGTGCCAGCAGCCCTTGGCGTAGGGAGTACTATGGCTACACCTTC. This encodes CASSPWRREYYGYTF.

J is TRBJ2-1 and V is TRBV5-1; 10 nucleotides align to TRBD1. Germline values: CDR1 SGHRS, CDR2 YFSETQ. The length of the CDR3 is 16 residues. V was clipped by 5 bases and J by 6 bases; unmatched bases: 11. As DNA, the CDR3 is TGCGCCAGCAGGCAAACTGGGACAGGGGTAAGCAATGAGCAGTTCTTC. Protein product: CASRQTGTGVSNEQFF. The entire variable domain, with the rest obtained from reference TRBV5-1 and TRBJ2-1, is as follows: KAGVTQTPRYLIKTRGQQVTLSCSPISGHRSVSWYQQTPGQGLQFLFEYFSETQRNKGNFPGRFSGRQFSNSRSEMNVSTLELGDSALYLCASRQTGTGVSNEQFFGPGTRLTVL.

In this sample, this clone turned up once. V is TRBV30 and J is TRBJ2-7, with D possibly TRBD1 on 5 matching bases. Germline CDR1 reads GTSNPN; CDR2 reads SVGIG (reference sequence). This CDR3 has 18 residues. The V and J ends lost 2 bases and 0 bases respectively, with 23 bases between them. DNA for the CDR3: TGTGCCTGGAGTACCGGGCCAGGGCGACCGCGCAGCTCCTACGAGCAGTACTTC. As protein: CAWSTGPGRPRSSYEQYF.

J is TRBJ2-3 and V is TRBV29-1; 7 bases are a match to TRBD1. The CDR3 loop spans 14 amino acids. V lost 3 bases, J lost 7 bases, and 10 bases stayed unmatched. The germline V gene has CDR1 SQVTM and CDR2 ANQGSEA. The CDR3 is CSVERGGLTNTQYF. The CDR3 DNA is TGCAGCGTTGAGAGAGGGGGCTTGACGAATACGCAGTATTTT.

The chain has TRBV5-6 and TRBJ1-1; D unresolved. The V and J ends lost 2 bases and 4 bases respectively, with 6 bases between them. CDR1 and CDR2 (germline): SGHDT, YYEEEE. The CDR3 runs to 12 residues. The CDR3 sequence is CASSFYLTEAFF. The CDR3, as DNA: TGTGCCAGCAGCTTTTACCTCACTGAAGCTTTCTTT.

V and J are TRBV11-2 and TRBJ1-2; 9 positions agree with TRBD1. After removal of 1 base from V and 5 bases from J, the junction contained 2 bases not matched to a gene. CDR1 is SGHAT and CDR2 is FQNNGV in the germline V gene. The CDR3 is 14 residues long. The CDR3 DNA follows: TGTGCCAGCAGCTTAGTGGACAGGGGATATGGCTACACCTTC. This sequence encodes CASSLVDRGYGYTF. The full variable domain, its missing parts supplied by reference TRBV11-2 and TRBJ1-2, is EAGVAQSPRYKIIEKRQSVAFWCNPISGHATLYWYQQILGQGPKLLIQFQNNGVVDDSQLPKDRFSAERLKGVDSTLKIQPAKLEDSAVYLCASSLVDRGYGYTFGSGTRLTVV.

V usage is TRBV18 and J usage is TRBJ1-3; 8 nucleotides agree with TRBD1. The germline gives CDR1 KGHSH, CDR2 LQKENI. J gave up 6 bases and V 0 bases, and 4 bases lay outside the gene matches. This CDR3 spans 15 amino acids. The CDR3 DNA reads as TGTGCCAGCTCACCACCCGTGACAGGGGTAAACACCATATATTTT. Translated, it gives CASSPPVTGVNTIYF. Drawing the rest from reference TRBV18 and TRBJ1-3, the complete variable domain is NAGVMQNPRHLVRRRGQEARLRCSPMKGHSHVYWYRQLPEEGLKFMVYLQKENIIDESGMPKERFSAEFPKEGPSILRIQQVVRGDSAAYFCASSPPVTGVNTIYFGEGSWLTVV.

The chain carries TRBV6-5 and TRBJ2-1; the D gene is possibly TRBD1 (6 bases). The CDR3 spans 15 residues. V was pared by 4 bases and J by 1 base, with 11 bases between. Germline loops: CDR1 MNHEY, CDR2 SVGAGI. DNA of the CDR3: TGTGCCAGCAGTTTGTCGACAGGTTCCTACAATGAGCAGTTCTTC. Protein sequence: CASSLSTGSYNEQFF.

The rearrangement uses TRBV27 and TRBJ1-1; maybe TRBD1 (5 bases). Per germline, CDR1 MNHEY and CDR2 SMNVEV (reference sequence). Trimming removed 0 bases at V and 5 bases at J, with 10 bases between. The CDR3 extends over 14 amino acids. The CDR3 loop is CASSLSGGGTEAFF. The CDR3 nucleotides are TGTGCCAGCAGTTTATCCGGGGGAGGGACTGAAGCTTTCTTT.

The genes are TRBV2 and TRBJ2-3; 7 bases map to TRBD1. V lost 2 bases to trimming and J lost 1 base; unmatched junction nucleotides: 0. The CDR3 is made up of 14 amino acids. Germline CDR1 and CDR2: SNHLY and FYNNEI. CDR3 region: CASSETGGTDTQYF. CDR3 nucleotides: TGTGCCAGCAGTGAAACAGGGGGCACAGATACGCAGTATTTT.

V and J are TRBV2 and TRBJ2-1, with TRBD2 matching 11 bases. From germline, CDR1 is SNHLY and CDR2 FYNNEI. With 10 bases clipped from V and 9 bases from J, the junction kept 8 bases outside the gene matches. There are 13 residues in the CDR3. The DNA for the CDR3 is TGTGCCATAAAAGAGACTAGCGGGATTGAGCAGTTCTTC. As protein: CAIKETSGIEQFF.